One T cell receptor (beta chain) is described in this entry. V trimming: 6 bases; J trimming: 6 bases; junction bases outside the gene matches: 9. The CDR3 has 14 amino acids. The germline V gene encodes CDR1 MNHEY and CDR2 SVGAGI. The source of the sample is a study of technical replicates of blood from a handful of donors. Clones were sequenced by immunoSEQ multiplex PCR, and TCRdb holds only the in-frame ones, with some missing. The sample yields under 70,000 clones, roughly 86% seen once. The source material was PBMCs. The clonotype comes from a human donor in good health. Some clones in this sample may be carry-over from other donors' samples. V and J are TRBV6-5 and TRBJ2-3; 7 bases are a match to TRBD1. The CDR3 is CASSYGQEWDTQYF. The CDR3 coding sequence is TGTGCCAGCAGCTACGGACAGGAATGGGATACGCAGTATTTT.